Below are 7 T cell receptor beta chains sequenced from a single sample in a study of cytomegalovirus exposure and HLA in healthy donors. It was with 60 Vbeta and 13 Jbeta primers that the PCR ran. Sequencing was performed with immunoSEQ multiplex PCR; in TCRdb, only in-frame clones are kept and a portion is missing. Here the sample spans about 100,000 clones, around 78% being singletons. Sequencing used PBMCs. The source of these receptors is a man in his forties or fifties in good health and CMV-seronegative.

The rearrangement uses TRBV29-1 and TRBJ2-3; no reliable D call. This CDR3 is built from 14 residues. The germline V gene encodes CDR1 SQVTM and CDR2 ANQGSEA. The V gene lost 1 base and the J gene lost 2 bases, with 10 bases spanning the gap. This chain's CDR3 is CSVEGRVPTDTQYF. CDR3 DNA sequence: TGCAGCGTTGAAGGCCGGGTCCCCACAGATACGCAGTATTTT.

This chain connects TRBV18 to TRBJ1-3; TRBD1 is a possible D gene (6 bases). The CDR3 length is 15 residues. Between the trimmed V and J ends, which lost 5 bases and 2 bases, there was a span of 13 bases. From germline, CDR1 is KGHSH and CDR2 LQKENI. The CDR3 sequence: CASSGEQGAGNTIYF. CDR3 sequence (DNA): TGTGCCAGCTCAGGCGAACAGGGCGCTGGAAACACCATATATTTT.

The J gene is TRBJ2-3, the V gene TRBV25-1, with a tentative D call TRBD2 (6 bases). The CDR3 contains 14 residues. Trimming shortened V by 6 bases and J by 3 bases, and 13 bases separated the two germline ends. CDR1 and CDR2 from the germline V gene are MGHDK and SYGVNS. The chain's CDR3 is CASRGGLGTDTQYF. The CDR3, as DNA: TGTGCCAGCAGGGGAGGTCTAGGTACAGATACGCAGTATTTT.

To note about this clone: An end of the junction differs from the germline gene, which may be a read error. V and J are TRBV2 and TRBJ2-7; 7 bases line up with TRBD1. The CDR3 loop spans 12 amino acids. Germline V gives CDR1 SNHLY, CDR2 FYNNEI. In DNA form, the CDR3 reads TGTGCCAGCAGCGTGTGGGGACAGATGGGGCACTTC. It translates to CASSVWGQMGHF.

J is TRBJ2-2 and V is TRBV13, with 9 bases lining up with TRBD1. The J segment lost 5 bases and the V segment lost 4 bases, leaving 8 bases of the junction unmatched. Germline CDR1 and CDR2: PRHDT and FYEKMQ (reference sequence). The CDR3 length is 16 residues. CDR3 protein: CASSSPGTGRTGELFF. The CDR3, as DNA: TGTGCCAGCAGCTCCCCCGGGACAGGGCGGACCGGGGAGCTGTTTTTT.

The CDR3 loop reads CASSQVGGAGNYGYTF. The CDR3 DNA is TGCGCCAGCAGCCAAGTGGGGGGGGCAGGGAACTATGGCTACACCTTC. V is TRBV4-1 and J is TRBJ1-2; perhaps TRBD1 as D (6 bases). Germline lookup yields CDR1 MGHRA and CDR2 YSYEKL. This CDR3 is 16 amino acids long. V shed 1 base and J shed 2 bases, with 14 bases lying between them.

The chain is built from TRBV5-1 and TRBJ2-1, with a possible D match to TRBD2 (6 bases). This CDR3 contains 15 residues. V dropped 4 bases and J dropped 2 bases, with 13 bases sitting between them. Germline loops: CDR1 SGHRS, CDR2 YFSETQ. CDR3 amino acids: CASSLYSGTYNEQFF. For the CDR3, the DNA is TGCGCCAGCAGCCTTTATAGCGGCACCTACAATGAGCAGTTCTTC.